What follows describes a single T cell receptor (beta chain). Its antigen is currently unknown. The V end was cut by 3 bases, the J end by 13 bases, with 18 bases between. The CDR3 has 13 amino acids. Per the germline V gene, CDR1 is KGHSH and CDR2 is LQKENI. TCRdb's table, derived via immunoSEQ multiplex PCR, lists solely in-frame clones and lacks some. The profile shows approximately 60,000 clones, approximately 78% of them singletons. The time point is: week 23, last vaccination. Doses of 300 ug of mutant IDH1 20-mer peptide were given with topical imiquimod. The donors had new WHO grade 3 or 4 astrocytomas; these were IDH1-mutant and ATRX-lost. The data are from a study of a mutant IDH1 vaccine in newly diagnosed glioma. For the study at large: Patients had eight vaccinations, in weeks 1, 3, 5, 7, 11, 15, 19 and 23. Patients got radiotherapy, temozolomide, or both beforehand, and most got both.

This chain links TRBV18 with TRBJ1-2, with D possibly TRBD1 on 5 matching bases. Material: PBMCs, obtained from a glioma patient whose treatment included an IDH1 peptide vaccine. This sequence originates from a woman aged 40-49 years with glioma. Some clones in this sample may be carry-over from other donors' samples. The CDR3 sequence is CASSPGPSSLFTF. The CDR3 nucleotides are TGTGCCAGCTCACCGGGACCGTCCAGCTTGTTCACCTTC.